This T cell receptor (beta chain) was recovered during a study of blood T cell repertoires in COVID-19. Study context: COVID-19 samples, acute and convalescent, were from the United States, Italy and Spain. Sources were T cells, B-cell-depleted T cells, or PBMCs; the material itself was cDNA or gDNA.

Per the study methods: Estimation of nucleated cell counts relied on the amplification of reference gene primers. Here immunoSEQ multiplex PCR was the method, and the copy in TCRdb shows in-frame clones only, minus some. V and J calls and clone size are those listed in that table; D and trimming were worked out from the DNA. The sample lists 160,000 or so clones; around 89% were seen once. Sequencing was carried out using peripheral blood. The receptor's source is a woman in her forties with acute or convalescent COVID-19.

As DNA, the CDR3 is TGTGCCAGCAGGAGTAGCGGGAGCTCCTACAATGAGCAGTTCTTC. This translates into CASRSSGSSYNEQFF. The V and J genes are TRBV6-5 and TRBJ2-1, with 9 bases lining up with TRBD2. V was clipped by 6 bases and J by 0 bases; unmatched bases: 3. The germline V gene encodes CDR1 MNHEY and CDR2 SVGAGI. CDR3 length equals 15 residues.